Below, 24 T cell receptor beta chains from the same sample are listed, as sequenced in a study of blood T cell repertoires in COVID-19. The assay was immunoSEQ multiplex PCR, and TCRdb's table has in-frame clones only and misses some. The sample comprises roughly 25,000 clones, 92% of which are singletons, and approximately 3% rests with the top ten. Specimen: peripheral blood. The origin of the receptors is a human donor in a cohort sampled during active COVID-19.

The V call is TRBV11-3, the J call TRBJ1-6; perhaps TRBD1 as D (6 bases). CDR3 length: 18 residues. CDR1 is SGHNT, CDR2 YENEEA, per germline. Trimming took off 0 bases at V and 0 bases at J, with 12 bases between the two ends. The CDR3 DNA reads TGTGCCAGCAGCTTAGATCAGGGGCGCGCCTCCTATAATTCACCCCTCCACTTT. Residues: CASSLDQGRASYNSPLHF.

The rearrangement uses TRBV5-1 and TRBJ2-3; the D gene is possibly TRBD1 (6 bases). Trimming pared 6 bases from V and 1 base from J, leaving 15 bases between. The V gene's germline CDR1 is SGHRS and CDR2 YFSETQ. There are 15 residues in the CDR3. The CDR3 region has the DNA TGCGCCAGCATCAGGGACAACCCTGGCACAGATACGCAGTATTTT. This gives the protein CASIRDNPGTDTQYF.

The chain joins TRBV6-5 to TRBJ1-5; D gene uncertain. V shed 7 bases and J shed 4 bases, with 17 bases lying between them. The length of the CDR3 is 15 residues. Germline lookup yields CDR1 MNHEY and CDR2 SVGAGI. CDR3 DNA sequence: TGTGCCAGCATGAGAGATTGGCGCGGAAATCAGCCCCAGCATTTT. Translated, it gives CASMRDWRGNQPQHF.

The chain employs TRBV4-1 and TRBJ2-2, with 7 bases identical to TRBD1. From germline, CDR1 is MGHRA and CDR2 YSYEKL. The CDR3 is 14 residues long. Trimming at V came to 5 bases and at J to 5 bases, leaving 5 bases not matched to a gene. Here the CDR3 reads CASSYRGGTGELFF. In DNA form, the CDR3 reads TGCGCCAGCAGCTACAGGGGCGGGACCGGGGAGCTGTTTTTT.

The V gene is TRBV6-6, the J gene TRBJ2-3, with TRBD2 identical over 10 bases. Germline V lookup: CDR1 MNHNY, CDR2 SVGAGI (reference sequence). Trimming cost V 4 bases and J 3 bases; bases outside gene matches: 1. The CDR3 length is 14 residues. The CDR3 loop is CASSLTSGTDTQYF. DNA for the CDR3: TGTGCCAGCAGTTTGACTAGCGGGACAGATACGCAGTATTTT.

The chain is built from TRBV5-1 and TRBJ1-1; 8 bases agree with TRBD1. This CDR3 spans 15 amino acids. V gave up 0 bases and J gave up 0 bases; unmatched junction bases: 1. Germline assignment: CDR1 SGHRS and CDR2 YFSETQ. The CDR3 DNA is TGCGCCAGCAGCTTGGGGGGACAGGTGAACACTGAAGCTTTCTTT. Translating gives CASSLGGQVNTEAFF. Variable domain in full (rest from reference TRBV5-1 and TRBJ1-1): KAGVTQTPRYLIKTRGQQVTLSCSPISGHRSVSWYQQTPGQGLQFLFEYFSETQRNKGNFPGRFSGRQFSNSRSEMNVSTLELGDSALYLCASSLGGQVNTEAFFGQGTRLTVV.

V is TRBV7-2 and J is TRBJ1-2, with TRBD1 matching over 7 bases. CDR1 is SGHTA and CDR2 is FQGNSA in the germline V gene. With 4 bases clipped from V and 3 bases from J, the junction kept 8 bases outside the gene matches. The length of the CDR3 is 15 residues. The CDR3 protein is CASSSPGTEHYGYTF. For the CDR3, the DNA is TGTGCCAGCAGCTCTCCCGGGACAGAACACTATGGCTACACCTTC.

This chain connects TRBV5-1 to TRBJ1-4, with TRBD1 identical over 8 bases. The CDR3 sequence is 14 residues long. V trimming: 3 bases; J trimming: 5 bases; junction bases outside the gene matches: 3. Germline V gene data show CDR1 as SGHRS and CDR2 as YFSETQ. CDR3 nucleotides: TGCGCCAGCAGCTGGGGGACAGGAAATGAAAAACTGTTTTTT. This translates into CASSWGTGNEKLFF.

Here the CDR3 DNA reads TGCGCCAGCAGCCCGGGGGGGATTCAGCCCCAGCATTTT. Protein product: CASSPGGIQPQHF. The V call is TRBV4-1, the J call TRBJ1-5, with D possibly TRBD1 on 5 matching bases. The CDR3 contains 13 residues. Per the germline V gene, CDR1 is MGHRA and CDR2 is YSYEKL. V was pared by 4 bases and J by 6 bases, with 10 bases between.

The chain joins TRBV6-6 to TRBJ2-1, with a weak D call TRBD1 (6 bases). This CDR3 is built from 16 residues. V was cut by 5 bases and J by 5 bases, with 19 bases left in between. Germline V lookup: CDR1 MNHNY, CDR2 SVGAGI (reference sequence). The CDR3 loop is CASSAGWGPHNNEQFF. CDR3 coding DNA: TGTGCCAGCAGTGCCGGTTGGGGGCCCCATAACAATGAGCAGTTCTTC.

The chain carries TRBV5-5 and TRBJ2-2, with TRBD1 identical over 8 bases. The CDR3 has 19 residues. The V segment lost 0 bases and the J segment 5 bases; nucleotides outside the gene matches: 15. Per the germline V gene, CDR1 is SGHKS and CDR2 is YYEKEE (reference sequence). The CDR3 DNA reads as TGTGCCAGCAGCTTGGCCAGTCCAGGGGGCCGCGTTTGGACCGGGGAGCTGTTTTTT. Its protein is CASSLASPGGRVWTGELFF.

The J gene is TRBJ2-2, the V gene TRBV15; D may be TRBD1 (6 bases). The germline V and J ends were trimmed by 2 bases and 5 bases, with 12 bases remaining between them. Germline CDR1 is LNHNV and CDR2 is YYDKDF (reference sequence). This CDR3 contains 15 residues. The CDR3 DNA reads TGTGCCACCAGCAGACCCGATACAGGGACCGGGGAGCTGTTTTTT. Encoded protein: CATSRPDTGTGELFF.

The V call is TRBV10-1, the J call TRBJ1-1, with a possible D match to TRBD1 (5 bases). In germline, CDR1 is WNHNN, CDR2 SYGVQD (reference sequence). This CDR3 has 13 amino acids. Trimming removed 7 bases from V and 3 bases from J, with 12 bases in between. CDR3 sequence reads: CASTRSGDTEAFF. The CDR3 DNA reads TGCGCCAGCACTAGGTCGGGGGACACTGAAGCTTTCTTT.

The chain has TRBV4-2 and TRBJ2-2; TRBD2 agrees at 7 bases. This CDR3 comprises 17 residues. Trimming cost V 2 bases and J 3 bases; bases outside gene matches: 9. The germline CDR1 and CDR2 sequences are LGHNA and YNFKEQ. Here the CDR3 reads CASSQTIPGLDTGELFF. The DNA for the CDR3 is TGTGCCAGCAGCCAAACCATACCAGGACTAGACACCGGGGAGCTGTTTTTT.

V is TRBV19 and J is TRBJ2-3; 7 bases are a match to TRBD1. In germline, CDR1 is LNHDA, CDR2 SQIVND (reference sequence). The trim removed 6 bases at V and 2 bases at J, leaving 8 bases unmatched. This CDR3 has 15 amino acids. The CDR3 here is CASSVGTANTDTQYF. The CDR3 DNA sequence: TGTGCCAGTAGCGTCGGGACAGCGAACACAGATACGCAGTATTTT.

V usage is TRBV6-2 or TRBV6-3 and J usage is TRBJ1-6, with D unresolved. The V end was cut by 5 bases, the J end by 9 bases, with 14 bases between. The CDR3 consists of 14 residues. CDR1 and CDR2 from the germline V gene are MNHEY and SVGEGT. CDR3 coding DNA: TGTGCCAGCAGTACGTCCAGCCGGGGTTCACCCCTCCACTTT. This encodes CASSTSSRGSPLHF.

This chain links TRBV5-1 with TRBJ2-7, with 8 bases aligning to TRBD1. The junction had 5 bases not matched to a gene; V was cut back by 3 bases and J by 0 bases. Germline CDR1 SGHRS, CDR2 YFSETQ. The CDR3 runs to 15 residues. The CDR3 DNA sequence: TGCGCCAGCAGCTCCCCGGGACAGGCCTCCTACGAGCAGTACTTC. This sequence encodes CASSSPGQASYEQYF.

V and J are TRBV7-2 and TRBJ1-2; no definite D call. The CDR3 sequence is 14 residues long. Trimming pared 2 bases from V and 8 bases from J, leaving 15 bases between. CDR1 is SGHTA and CDR2 is FQGNSA in the germline V gene. CDR3 nucleotides: TGTGCCAGCAGCTTAAACAGATTAATAGGAGGCTACACCTTC. Protein sequence: CASSLNRLIGGYTF.

The gene calls are TRBV6-5 and TRBJ1-6, with unresolved D. The CDR3 has 14 residues. V lost 0 bases to trimming and J lost 8 bases, with 8 bases between them. CDR1 and CDR2 from the germline V gene are MNHEY and SVGAGI. In nucleotides, the CDR3 is TGTGCCAGCAGTTACTCAAGCCGCGATTCACCCCTCCACTTT. Translating it yields CASSYSSRDSPLHF.

The gene calls are TRBV15 and TRBJ2-5, with D perhaps TRBD1 (5 bases). This CDR3 has 14 amino acids. Germline CDR1 and CDR2: LNHNV and YYDKDF (reference sequence). V was shortened by 0 bases and J by 4 bases, with 9 bases between the two germline ends. CDR3: CATSRDVQGETQYF. CDR3 nucleotides: TGTGCCACCAGCAGAGATGTCCAGGGAGAGACCCAGTACTTC. Supplemented by reference TRBV15 and TRBJ2-5, the full variable domain reads DAMVIQNPRYQVTQFGKPVTLSCSQTLNHNVMYWYQQKSSQAPKLLFHYYDKDFNNEADTPDNFQSRRPNTSFCFLDIRSPGLGDTAMYLCATSRDVQGETQYFGPGTRLLVL.

This clone came up once. The chain has TRBV10-3 and TRBJ1-6, with D possibly being TRBD1 (6 bases). V was cut by 2 bases and J by 7 bases, with 12 bases left in between. CDR3 length equals 15 residues. Germline V gene sequence: CDR1 ENHRY, CDR2 SYGVKD. In nucleotides, the CDR3 is TGTGCCATCAGTGAGAGTGGGGGCAGAAATTCACCCCTCCACTTT. Protein product: CAISESGGRNSPLHF.

The CDR3 loop is CASSSRTEGEAFF. Written as DNA, the CDR3 is TGCGCCAGCAGCTCCCGAACGGAGGGGGAAGCTTTCTTT. The V gene is TRBV4-1, the J gene TRBJ1-1, with D possibly matching TRBD1 (5 bases). The ends were cut back, 5 bases at V and 8 bases at J, with 15 bases in the middle. The V gene's germline CDR1 is MGHRA and CDR2 YSYEKL. The CDR3 extends over 13 amino acids.

The chain joins TRBV9 to TRBJ2-3; TRBD1 agrees at 7 bases. Trimming cost V 0 bases and J 0 bases; bases outside gene matches: 4. Germline CDR1 and CDR2: SGDLS and YYNGEE. The CDR3 covers 16 residues. The DNA of the CDR3 is TGTGCCAGCAGCGTAGCAGGGGGAGCCAGCACAGATACGCAGTATTTT. Protein product: CASSVAGGASTDTQYF. Full variable domain (remainder filled in from reference TRBV9 and TRBJ2-3): DSGVTQTPKHLITATGQRVTLRCSPRSGDLSVYWYQQSLDQGLQFLIQYYNGEERAKGNILERFSAQQFPDLHSELNLSSLELGDSALYFCASSVAGGASTDTQYFGPGTRLTVL.

This sequence joins TRBV14 and TRBJ1-2, with 8 positions matching TRBD1. J lost 6 bases, V lost 4 bases, and 7 bases had no gene match. This CDR3 is built from 14 residues. Germline V CDR1 and CDR2: SGHDN, FVKESK. The CDR3 loop is CASSPWDRLNGYTF. The DNA for the CDR3 is TGTGCCAGCAGCCCCTGGGACAGGTTGAATGGCTACACCTTC. Together with reference TRBV14 and TRBJ1-2, the CDR3 gives the full variable domain: EAGVTQFPSHSVIEKGQTVTLRCDPISGHDNLYWYRRVMGKEIKFLLHFVKESKQDESGMPNNRFLAERTGGTYSTLKVQPAELEDSGVYFCASSPWDRLNGYTFGSGTRLTVV.